A single T cell receptor beta chain is shown here with its context. Its antigen is currently unknown. The source of the sample is a study of Ad26.COV2.S vaccination and SARS-CoV-2 variants. The wider study: Intramuscular Ad26.COV2.S at 5x10^10 or 1x10^11 viral particles. Study-level points and caveats: Vaccinated and placebo-treated recipients had similar non-spike TCR breadth. Individuals receiving vaccine had higher spike-specific TCR breadth than placebo recipients did.

The treatment is: 15 to 20 received Ad26.COV2.S at low or high dose, single or two shots; 5 received placebo; per-sample allocation not given. It was on day 63 after the first vaccine or placebo injection that samples were taken. This person who donated was an adult of 18-55 years in Boston. TCRdb keeps only in-frame clones here, not all; method: immunoSEQ multiplex PCR. Of about 330,000 clones listed, about nine tenths are singletons. The CDR3 is 15 amino acids. CDR1 MGHDK and CDR2 SYGVNS come from the germline V gene. V lost 5 bases to trimming and J lost 0 bases; unmatched junction nucleotides: 5. This receptor was obtained from a person aged 18-65 years who received the Ad26.COV2.S COVID-19 vaccine or a placebo. Source: peripheral blood, taken in a trial of Ad26.COV2.S vaccine versus placebo. V usage is TRBV25-1 and J usage is TRBJ1-1; 8 positions agree with TRBD1. The CDR3 loop is CASSRTGRMNTEAFF. As DNA, the CDR3 is TGTGCCAGCAGTCGGACAGGGAGGATGAACACTGAAGCTTTCTTT. Drawing the rest from reference TRBV25-1 and TRBJ1-1, the complete variable domain is EADIYQTPRYLVIGTGKKITLECSQTMGHDKMYWYQQDPGMELHLIHYSYGVNSTEKGDLSSESTVSRIRTEHFPLTLESARPSHTSQYLCASSRTGRMNTEAFFGQGTRLTVV.